One sample yielded the 8 T cell receptor beta chains listed below, sequenced in a study of shared clonotypes between healthy human individuals. This table comes from immunoSEQ multiplex PCR, and its TCRdb copy is limited to in-frame clones, with some not included. The sample has millions of clones, over 85% seen once. What was sequenced was naive CD4+ T cells sorted from blood. Subset in this sample: CD45RA+ positively selected. The source of these receptors is a young man in good health.

V usage is TRBV4-3 and J usage is TRBJ1-1; TRBD1 matches at 8 bases. V lost 2 bases to trimming and J lost 7 bases; unmatched junction nucleotides: 9. CDR1 LGHNA and CDR2 YSLEER come from the germline V gene. CDR3 length equals 15 residues. The CDR3 is CASSQHQNGQGEAFF. The CDR3, as DNA: TGCGCCAGCAGCCAACACCAGAACGGACAGGGTGAAGCTTTCTTT.

The V call is TRBV7-9, the J call TRBJ1-4; the D is unclear. Trimming shortened V by 5 bases and J by 7 bases, and 14 bases separated the two germline ends. The V gene's germline CDR1 is SEHNR and CDR2 FQNEAQ (reference sequence). The CDR3 is 14 residues long. CDR3: CASSRKTTGEKLFF. In DNA, the CDR3 is TGTGCCAGCAGCCGGAAGACGACGGGTGAAAAACTGTTTTTT.

The V and J genes are TRBV7-8 and TRBJ1-5; no clear D gene. Germline-derived CDR1 and CDR2 are SGHVS and FQNEAQ. V was shortened by 1 base and J by 4 bases, with 11 bases between the two germline ends. The length of the CDR3 is 15 residues. CDR3 nucleotides: TGTGCCAGCAGCTTAGAACGGTGGGGTAATCAGCCCCAGCATTTT. Translation gives CASSLERWGNQPQHF.

Comment on this clone: Other DNA sequences from this sample encode an identical CDR3 as well. The rearrangement uses TRBV5-1 and TRBJ2-7, with D perhaps TRBD2 (5 bases). V lost 0 bases to trimming and J lost 2 bases, with 9 bases between them. Germline V CDR1 and CDR2: SGHRS, YFSETQ. The CDR3 loop spans 14 amino acids. The CDR3 reads CASSLGGAAYEQYF. The CDR3 nucleotides read TGCGCCAGCAGCTTGGGGGGAGCTGCCTACGAGCAGTACTTC.

This chain joins TRBV12-5 and TRBJ1-1; 8 bases match TRBD1. Germline CDR1 LGHNT, CDR2 FRNRAP. V dropped 6 bases and J dropped 4; count of bases not matched to a gene: 4. The CDR3 sequence is 13 residues long. In nucleotides, the CDR3 is TGTGCTAGTGGAAACAGGGGGGCCACTGAAGCTTTCTTT. Protein sequence: CASGNRGATEAFF.

V and J are TRBV5-1 and TRBJ2-3, with D possibly matching TRBD2 (6 bases). CDR1 is SGHRS and CDR2 is YFSETQ in the germline V gene. CDR3 length: 14 residues. V shed 4 bases and J shed 7 bases, with 16 bases lying between them. Here the CDR3 DNA reads TGCGCCAGCAGCGCGTTGGCGGGGTGGAATACGCAGTATTTT. Residues: CASSALAGWNTQYF.

V usage is TRBV6-5 and J usage is TRBJ1-5; the match to TRBD1 covers 8 bases. Germline V gene lookup returns CDR1 MNHEY and CDR2 SVGAGI. Trimming cost V 4 bases and J 1 base; bases outside gene matches: 6. This CDR3 contains 16 residues. The CDR3 loop reads CASSSRDRWSNQPQHF. DNA for the CDR3: TGTGCCAGCAGTTCCCGGGACAGGTGGAGCAATCAGCCCCAGCATTTT.

The chain couples TRBV6-5 to TRBJ2-1, with 11 nucleotides matching TRBD2. V was clipped by 2 bases and J by 5 bases; unmatched bases: 2. Germline CDR1 MNHEY, CDR2 SVGAGI. This CDR3 has 15 residues. The CDR3 coding sequence is TGTGCCAGCAGTTACAGGGGACTAGCGGACAATGAGCAGTTCTTC. As protein: CASSYRGLADNEQFF.